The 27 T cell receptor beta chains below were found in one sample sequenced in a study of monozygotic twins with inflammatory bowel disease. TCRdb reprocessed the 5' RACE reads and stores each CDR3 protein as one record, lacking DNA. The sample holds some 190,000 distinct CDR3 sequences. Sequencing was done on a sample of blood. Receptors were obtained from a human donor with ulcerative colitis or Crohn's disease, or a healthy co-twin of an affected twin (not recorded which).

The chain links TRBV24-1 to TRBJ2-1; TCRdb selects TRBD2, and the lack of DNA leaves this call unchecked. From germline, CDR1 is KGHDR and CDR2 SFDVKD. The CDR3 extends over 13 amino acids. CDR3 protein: CATSGGSANEQFF.

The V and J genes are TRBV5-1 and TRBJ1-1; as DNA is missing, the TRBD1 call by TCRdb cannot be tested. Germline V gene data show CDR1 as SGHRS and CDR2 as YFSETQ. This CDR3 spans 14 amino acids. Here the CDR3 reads CASSTGQLNTEAFF. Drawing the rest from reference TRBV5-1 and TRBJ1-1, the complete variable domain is KAGVTQTPRYLIKTRGQQVTLSCSPISGHRSVSWYQQTPGQGLQFLFEYFSETQRNKGNFPGRFSGRQFSNSRSEMNVSTLELGDSALYLCASSTGQLNTEAFFGQGTRLTVV.

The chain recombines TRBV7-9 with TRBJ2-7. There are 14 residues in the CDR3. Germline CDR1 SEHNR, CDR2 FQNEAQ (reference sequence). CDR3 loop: CASSPTPSSYEQYF.

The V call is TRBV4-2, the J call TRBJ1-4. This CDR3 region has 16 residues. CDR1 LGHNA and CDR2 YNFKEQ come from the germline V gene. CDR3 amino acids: CASSQDGTTTNEKLFF.

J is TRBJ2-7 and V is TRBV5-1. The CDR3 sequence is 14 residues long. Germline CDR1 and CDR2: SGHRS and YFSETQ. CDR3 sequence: CASSLGGRSYEQYF.

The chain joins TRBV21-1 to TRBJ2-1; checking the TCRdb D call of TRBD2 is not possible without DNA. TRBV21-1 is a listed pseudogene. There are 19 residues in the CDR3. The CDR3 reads CASSKKGSGGIGAPNEQFF.

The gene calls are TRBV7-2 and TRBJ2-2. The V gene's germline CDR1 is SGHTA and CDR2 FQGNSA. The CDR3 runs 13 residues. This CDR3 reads CASSPEITGELFF.

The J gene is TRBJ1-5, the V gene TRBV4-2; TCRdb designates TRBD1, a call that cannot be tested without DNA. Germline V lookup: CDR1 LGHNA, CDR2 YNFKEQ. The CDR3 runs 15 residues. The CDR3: CASSQKQGEGQPQHF.

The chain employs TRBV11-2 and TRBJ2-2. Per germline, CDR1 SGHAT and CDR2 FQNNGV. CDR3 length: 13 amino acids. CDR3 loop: CASSLDTTGELFF.

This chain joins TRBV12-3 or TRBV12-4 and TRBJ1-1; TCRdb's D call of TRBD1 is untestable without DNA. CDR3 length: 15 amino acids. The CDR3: CASSINRGANTEAFF.

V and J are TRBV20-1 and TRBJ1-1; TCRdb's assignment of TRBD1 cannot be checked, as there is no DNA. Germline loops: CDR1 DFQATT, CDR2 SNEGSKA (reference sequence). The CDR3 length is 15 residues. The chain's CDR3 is CSARAEGQVYTEAFF.

CDR3 sequence reads: CASNPHRTENTEAFF. The chain links TRBV6-2 or TRBV6-3 to TRBJ1-1; without DNA, the TCRdb call of TRBD1 cannot be checked. This CDR3 has 15 residues. The germline gives CDR1 MNHEY, CDR2 SVGEGT.

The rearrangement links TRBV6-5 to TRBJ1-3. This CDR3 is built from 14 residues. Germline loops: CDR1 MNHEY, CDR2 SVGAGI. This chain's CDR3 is CASSSLGAGNTIYF.

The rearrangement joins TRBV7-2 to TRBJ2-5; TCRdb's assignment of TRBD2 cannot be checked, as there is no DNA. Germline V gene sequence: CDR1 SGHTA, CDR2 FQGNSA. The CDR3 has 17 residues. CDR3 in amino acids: CASSLEGTSGRFVTQYF.

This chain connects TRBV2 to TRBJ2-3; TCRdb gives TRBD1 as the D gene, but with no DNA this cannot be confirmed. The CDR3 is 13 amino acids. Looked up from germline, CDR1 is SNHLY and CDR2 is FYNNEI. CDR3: CASRWGSTDTQYF.

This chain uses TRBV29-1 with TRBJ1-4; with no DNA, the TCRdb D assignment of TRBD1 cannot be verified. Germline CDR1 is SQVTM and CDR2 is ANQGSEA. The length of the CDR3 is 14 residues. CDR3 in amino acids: CSGVIQGTNEKLFF.

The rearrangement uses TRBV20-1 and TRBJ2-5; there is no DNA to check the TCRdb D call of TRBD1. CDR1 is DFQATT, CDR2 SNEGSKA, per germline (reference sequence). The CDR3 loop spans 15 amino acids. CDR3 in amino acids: CSARASGGLGETQYF.

CDR3 amino acids: CATSDRAGSTDTQYF. The chain links TRBV24-1 to TRBJ2-3; no DNA is available, so the TRBD2 call from TCRdb remains unchecked. Germline V gene data show CDR1 as KGHDR and CDR2 as SFDVKD. This CDR3 is built from 15 residues.

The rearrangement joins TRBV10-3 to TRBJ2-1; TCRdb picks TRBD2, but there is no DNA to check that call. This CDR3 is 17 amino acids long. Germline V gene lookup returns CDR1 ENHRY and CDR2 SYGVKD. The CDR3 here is CAISESMSGGLYNGQFF.

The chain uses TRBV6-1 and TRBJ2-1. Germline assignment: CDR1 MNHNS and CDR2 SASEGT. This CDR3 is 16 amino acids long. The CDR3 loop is CASRESASLSYNEQFF.

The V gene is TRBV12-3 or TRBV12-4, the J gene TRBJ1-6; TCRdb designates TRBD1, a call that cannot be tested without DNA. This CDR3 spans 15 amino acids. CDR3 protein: CASSLRDRANSPLHF.

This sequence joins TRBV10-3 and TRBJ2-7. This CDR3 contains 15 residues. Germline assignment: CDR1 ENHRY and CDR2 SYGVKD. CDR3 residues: CAISEYEGSVNEQYF.

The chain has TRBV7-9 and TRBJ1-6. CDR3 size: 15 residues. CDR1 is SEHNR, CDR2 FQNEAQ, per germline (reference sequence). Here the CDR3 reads CASSLDGTDNSPLHF.

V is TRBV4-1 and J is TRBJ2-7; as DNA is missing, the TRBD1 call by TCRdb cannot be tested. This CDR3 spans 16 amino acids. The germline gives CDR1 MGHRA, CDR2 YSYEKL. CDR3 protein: CASSQEVTGVPYEQYF.

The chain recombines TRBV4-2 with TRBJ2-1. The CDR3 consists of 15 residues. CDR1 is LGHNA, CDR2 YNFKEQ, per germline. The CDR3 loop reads CASSQVKSSYNEQFF.

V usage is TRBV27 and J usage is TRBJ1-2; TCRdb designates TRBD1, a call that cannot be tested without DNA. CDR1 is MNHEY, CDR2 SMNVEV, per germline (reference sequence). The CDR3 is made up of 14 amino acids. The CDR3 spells CASSSYRVNYGYTF.

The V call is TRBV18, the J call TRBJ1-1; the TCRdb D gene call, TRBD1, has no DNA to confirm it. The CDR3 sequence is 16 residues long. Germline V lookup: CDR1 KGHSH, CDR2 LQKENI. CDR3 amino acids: CASSPPRTGTATEAFF.